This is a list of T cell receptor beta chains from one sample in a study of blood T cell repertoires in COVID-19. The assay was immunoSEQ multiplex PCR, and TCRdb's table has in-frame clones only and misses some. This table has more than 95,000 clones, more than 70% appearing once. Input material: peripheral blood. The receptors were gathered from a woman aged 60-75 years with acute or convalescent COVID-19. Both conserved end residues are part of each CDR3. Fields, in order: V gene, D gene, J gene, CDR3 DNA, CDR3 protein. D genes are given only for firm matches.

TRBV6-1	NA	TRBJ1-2	TGTGCCAGCAGTGACCGACCGAGGAACTATGGCTACACCTTC	CASSDRPRNYGYTF
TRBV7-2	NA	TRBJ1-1	TGTGCCAGCAGCTTTTCAGGGATGAACACCGAAGCTTTCTTT	CASSFSGMNTEAFF
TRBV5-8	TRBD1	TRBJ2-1	TGTGCCAGCAGCTTGTGGCAGGGGGTCGAAAATGAGCAGTTCTTC	CASSLWQGVENEQFF
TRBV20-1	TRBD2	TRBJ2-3	TGCAGTGCTAGTTTCGCGGGAGGGGCAGATACGCAGTATTTT	CSASFAGGADTQYF
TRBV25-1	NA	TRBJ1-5	TGTGCCAGCAGGGGGGGAGGGGACAATCAGCCCCAGCATTTT	CASRGGGDNQPQHF
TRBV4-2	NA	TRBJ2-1	TGTGCCAGCAGCCAATACCTTAGCGGCAATGAGCAGTTCTTC	CASSQYLSGNEQFF
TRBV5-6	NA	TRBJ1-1	TGTGCCAGCAGCCGGCGGGGCTCCTTAGGGAGCACTGAAGCTTTCTTT	CASSRRGSLGSTEAFF
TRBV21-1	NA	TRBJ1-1	TGTGCCAGAACGGACGCGGGGCGATCTCGCCACACTGAAGCTTTCTTT	CARTDAGRSRHTEAFF
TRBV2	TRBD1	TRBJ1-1	TGTGCCAGCAGAAAGGACAGGGTGGGGGGGACTGAAGCTTTCTTT	CASRKDRVGGTEAFF
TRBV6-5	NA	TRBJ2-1	TGTGCCAGCAGCCACAGGGTTGCGGTTGAGCAGTTCTTC	CASSHRVAVEQFF
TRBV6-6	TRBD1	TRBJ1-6	TGTGCCAGCAGTTCGGGACAGGATAATTCACCCCTCCACTTT	CASSSGQDNSPLHF
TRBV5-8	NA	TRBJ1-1	TGTGCCAGCAGCTCACAGGGTGTGGGGTTGATAGCTTTCTTT	CASSSQGVGLIAFF
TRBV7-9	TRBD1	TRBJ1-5	TGTGCCAGCAGCCTCGGGACAGATCGCAATCAGCCCCAGCATTTT	CASSLGTDRNQPQHF
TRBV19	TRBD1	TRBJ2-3	TGTGCCAGTAGTGGGTTGGGACAGACCGGATTCAGCACAGATACGCAGTATTTT	CASSGLGQTGFSTDTQYF
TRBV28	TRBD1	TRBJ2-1	TGTGCCAGCAGTTTATTCGGGACAGGGAATCGTGAGCAGTTCTTC	CASSLFGTGNREQFF
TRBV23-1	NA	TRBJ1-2	TGCGCCAGCACCTTCTTCGGTGGGGGCGAAGGCTACACCTTC	CASTFFGGGEGYTF